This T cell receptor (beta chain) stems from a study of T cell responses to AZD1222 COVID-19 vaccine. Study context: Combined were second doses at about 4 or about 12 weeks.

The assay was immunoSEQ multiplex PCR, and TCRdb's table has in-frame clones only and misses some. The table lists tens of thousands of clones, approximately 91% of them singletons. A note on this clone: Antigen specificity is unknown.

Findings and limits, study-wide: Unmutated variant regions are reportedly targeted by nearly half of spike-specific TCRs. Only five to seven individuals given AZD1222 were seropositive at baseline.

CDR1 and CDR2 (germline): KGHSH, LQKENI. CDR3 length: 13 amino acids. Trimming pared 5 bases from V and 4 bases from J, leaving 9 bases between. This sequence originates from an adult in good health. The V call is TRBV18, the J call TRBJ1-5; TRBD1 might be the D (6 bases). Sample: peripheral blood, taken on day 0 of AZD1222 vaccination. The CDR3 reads CASSDGQNQPQHF. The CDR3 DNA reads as TGTGCCAGCTCAGATGGACAGAATCAGCCCCAGCATTTT.